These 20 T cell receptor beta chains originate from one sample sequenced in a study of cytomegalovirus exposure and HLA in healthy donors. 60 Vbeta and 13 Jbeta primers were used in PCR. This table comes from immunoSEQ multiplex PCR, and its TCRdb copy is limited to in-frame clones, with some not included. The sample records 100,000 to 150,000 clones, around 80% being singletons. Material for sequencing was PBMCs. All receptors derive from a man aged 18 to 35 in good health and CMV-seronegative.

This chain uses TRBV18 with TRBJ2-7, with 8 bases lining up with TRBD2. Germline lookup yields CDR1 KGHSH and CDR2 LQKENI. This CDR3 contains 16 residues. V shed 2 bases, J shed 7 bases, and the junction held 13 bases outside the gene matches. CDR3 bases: TGTGCCAGCTCACCAAAAGGGACGGCGGGAGGAGAAGAGCAGTACGTC. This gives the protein CASSPKGTAGGEEQYV.

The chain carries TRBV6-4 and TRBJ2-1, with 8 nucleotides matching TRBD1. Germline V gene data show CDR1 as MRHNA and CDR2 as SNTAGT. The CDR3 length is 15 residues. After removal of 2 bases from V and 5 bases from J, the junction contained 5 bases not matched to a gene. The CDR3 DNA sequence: TGTGCCAGCAGTGACGCGGCAGGGGGCCACAATGAGCAGTTCTTC. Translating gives CASSDAAGGHNEQFF.

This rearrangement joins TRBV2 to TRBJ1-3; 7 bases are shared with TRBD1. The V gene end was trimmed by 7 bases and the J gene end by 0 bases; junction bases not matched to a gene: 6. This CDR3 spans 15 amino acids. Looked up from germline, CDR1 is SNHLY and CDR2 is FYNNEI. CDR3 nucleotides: TGTGCCAGCACTATGACAGGGAACTCTGGAAACACCATATATTTT. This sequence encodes CASTMTGNSGNTIYF.

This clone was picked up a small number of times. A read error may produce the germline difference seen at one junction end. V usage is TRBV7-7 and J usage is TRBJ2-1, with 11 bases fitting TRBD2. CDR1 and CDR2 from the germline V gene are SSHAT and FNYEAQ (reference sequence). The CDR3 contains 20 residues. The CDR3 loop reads CASSLTPPGVAGGYRNEQFF. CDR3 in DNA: TGTGCTAGCAGCTTAACCCCACCCGGGGTAGCGGGAGGGTATCGCAATGAGCAGTTCTTC.

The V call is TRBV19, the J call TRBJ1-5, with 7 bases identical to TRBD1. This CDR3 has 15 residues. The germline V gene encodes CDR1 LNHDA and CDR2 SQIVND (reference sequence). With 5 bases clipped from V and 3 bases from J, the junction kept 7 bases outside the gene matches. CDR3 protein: CASSDPTGINQPQHF. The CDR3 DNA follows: TGTGCCAGTAGTGACCCGACAGGGATCAATCAGCCCCAGCATTTT.

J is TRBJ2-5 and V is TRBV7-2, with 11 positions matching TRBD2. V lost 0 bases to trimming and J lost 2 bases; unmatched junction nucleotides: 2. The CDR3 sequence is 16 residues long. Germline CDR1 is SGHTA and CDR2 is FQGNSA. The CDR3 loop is CASSLATSGGQETQYF. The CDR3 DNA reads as TGTGCCAGCAGCTTAGCCACTAGCGGGGGACAAGAGACCCAGTACTTC.

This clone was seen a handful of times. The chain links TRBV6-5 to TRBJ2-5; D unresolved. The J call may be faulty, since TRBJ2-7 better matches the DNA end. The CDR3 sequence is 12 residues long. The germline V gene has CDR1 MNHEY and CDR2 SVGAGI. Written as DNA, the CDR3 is TGTGCCAGCAGTTATTCGTCCTACGAGCAGTACTTC. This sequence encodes CASSYSSYEQYF.

This chain's CDR3 is CASRPGDTSGYGYTF. The CDR3 DNA reads TGTGCCAGTAGACCAGGGGACACATCAGGCTATGGCTACACCTTC. The chain recombines TRBV19 with TRBJ1-2; D possibly corresponds to TRBD1 (6 bases). V lost 6 bases and J 4 bases, leaving 18 bases between the germline ends. There are 15 residues in the CDR3. Germline CDR1 reads LNHDA; CDR2 reads SQIVND (reference sequence).

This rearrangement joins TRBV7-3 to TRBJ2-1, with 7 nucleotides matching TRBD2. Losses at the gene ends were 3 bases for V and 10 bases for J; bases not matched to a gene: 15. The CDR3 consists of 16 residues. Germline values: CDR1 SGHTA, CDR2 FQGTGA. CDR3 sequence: CASSFHSGLEGWEQFF. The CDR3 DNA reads TGTGCCAGCAGCTTCCATTCTGGACTAGAGGGGTGGGAGCAGTTCTTC.

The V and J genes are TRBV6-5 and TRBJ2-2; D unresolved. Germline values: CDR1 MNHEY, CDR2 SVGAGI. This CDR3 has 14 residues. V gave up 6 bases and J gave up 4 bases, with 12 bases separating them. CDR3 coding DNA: TGTGCCAGCAGAACCGGGTCCCTCACCGGGGAGCTGTTTTTT. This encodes CASRTGSLTGELFF.

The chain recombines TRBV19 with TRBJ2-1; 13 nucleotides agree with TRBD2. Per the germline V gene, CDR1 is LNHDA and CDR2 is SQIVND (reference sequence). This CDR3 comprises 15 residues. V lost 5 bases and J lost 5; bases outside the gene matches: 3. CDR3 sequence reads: CASSQLAGGDNEQFF. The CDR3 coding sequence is TGTGCCAGTAGTCAACTAGCGGGAGGGGACAATGAGCAGTTCTTC.

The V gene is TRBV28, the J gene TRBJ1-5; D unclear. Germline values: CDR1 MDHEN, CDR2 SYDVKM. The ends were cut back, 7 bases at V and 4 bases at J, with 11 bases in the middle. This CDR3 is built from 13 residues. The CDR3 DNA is TGTGCCAGCACCAAGTCTCGGAATCAGCCCCAGCATTTT. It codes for CASTKSRNQPQHF.

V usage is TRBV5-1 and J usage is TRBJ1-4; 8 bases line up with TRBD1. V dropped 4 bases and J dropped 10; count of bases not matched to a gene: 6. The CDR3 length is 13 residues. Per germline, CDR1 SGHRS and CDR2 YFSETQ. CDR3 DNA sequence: TGCGCCAGCAGCCCAGGACAGGGTGGAAAACTGTTTTTT. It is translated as CASSPGQGGKLFF.

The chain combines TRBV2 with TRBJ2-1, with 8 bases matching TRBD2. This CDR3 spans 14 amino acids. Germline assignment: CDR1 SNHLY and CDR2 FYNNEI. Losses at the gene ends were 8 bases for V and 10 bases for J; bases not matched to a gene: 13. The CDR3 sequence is CASRLVGTSNEQFF. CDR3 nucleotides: TGTGCCAGCCGCCTTGTCGGGACTAGTAACGAGCAGTTCTTC. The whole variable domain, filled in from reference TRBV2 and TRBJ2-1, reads EPEVTQTPSHQVTQMGQEVILRCVPISNHLYFYWYRQILGQKVEFLVSFYNNEISEKSEIFDDQFSVERPDGSNFTLKIRSTKLEDSAMYFCASRLVGTSNEQFFGPGTRLTVL.

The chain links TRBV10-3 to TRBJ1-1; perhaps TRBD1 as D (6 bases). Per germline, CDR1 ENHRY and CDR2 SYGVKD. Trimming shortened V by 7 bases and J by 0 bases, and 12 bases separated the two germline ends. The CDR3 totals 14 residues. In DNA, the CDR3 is TGTGCCATCAAAGAGACAGGACTGAACACTGAAGCTTTCTTT. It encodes CAIKETGLNTEAFF.

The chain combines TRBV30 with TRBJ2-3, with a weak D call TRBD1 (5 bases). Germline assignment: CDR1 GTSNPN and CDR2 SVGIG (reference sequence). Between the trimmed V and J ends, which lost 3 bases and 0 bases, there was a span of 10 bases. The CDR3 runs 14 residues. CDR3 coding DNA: TGTGCCTGGAGAAGACAGCTGAGCACAGATACGCAGTATTTT. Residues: CAWRRQLSTDTQYF.

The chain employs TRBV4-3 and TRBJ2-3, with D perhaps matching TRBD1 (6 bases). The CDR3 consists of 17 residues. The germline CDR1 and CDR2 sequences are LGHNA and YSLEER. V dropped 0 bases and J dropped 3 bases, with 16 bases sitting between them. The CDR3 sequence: CASSQDDFGRGTDTQYF. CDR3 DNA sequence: TGCGCCAGCAGCCAAGATGATTTCGGCAGGGGTACAGATACGCAGTATTTT.

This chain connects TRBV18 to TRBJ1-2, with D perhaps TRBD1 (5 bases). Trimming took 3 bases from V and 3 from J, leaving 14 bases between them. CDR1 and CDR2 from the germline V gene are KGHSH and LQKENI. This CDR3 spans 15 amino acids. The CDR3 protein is CASSPTRVLDYGYTF. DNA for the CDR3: TGTGCCAGCTCACCCACCAGGGTTTTAGACTATGGCTACACCTTC.

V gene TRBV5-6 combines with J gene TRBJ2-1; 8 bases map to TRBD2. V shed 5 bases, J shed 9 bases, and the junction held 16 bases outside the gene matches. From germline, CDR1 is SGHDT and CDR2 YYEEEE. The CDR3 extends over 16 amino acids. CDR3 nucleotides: TGTGCCAGCAGTTCCACTAGCGGACCGTACAGCAGTGAGCAGTTCTTC. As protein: CASSSTSGPYSSEQFF.

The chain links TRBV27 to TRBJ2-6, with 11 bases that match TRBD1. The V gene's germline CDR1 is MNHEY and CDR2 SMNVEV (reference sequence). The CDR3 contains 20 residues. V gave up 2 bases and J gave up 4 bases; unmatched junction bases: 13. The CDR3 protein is CASSLRYGTGGAGGANVLTF. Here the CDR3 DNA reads TGTGCCAGCAGTTTAAGGTACGGGACAGGGGGAGCGGGAGGGGCCAACGTCCTGACTTTC.